The TCR beta chain under discussion was sequenced for a study of cytomegalovirus exposure and HLA in healthy donors. Study findings and constraints: Among TCR sequences, most were rare, though some public TCRs appeared in many donors.

Both 60 Vbeta primers and 13 Jbeta primers went into the PCR. This table comes from immunoSEQ multiplex PCR, and its TCRdb copy is limited to in-frame clones, with some not included. The sample contains 99,000 or so clones, over 65% of which appear only once. All the people who gave samples were healthy bone marrow donors. The CDR3 spans 17 residues. After removal of 1 base from V and 1 base from J, the junction contained 6 bases not matched to a gene. Germline CDR1 and CDR2: SGHDT and YYEEEE. About this clone itself: Its specificity is not known.

The chain recombines TRBV5-6 with TRBJ2-3; 10 bases are a match to TRBD1. The source material was PBMCs. The TCR was taken from a man aged 40-49 years in good health and CMV-seropositive. CDR3 protein: CASSLWDRGFRTDTQYF. CDR3 coding DNA: TGTGCCAGCAGCTTGTGGGACAGGGGATTTCGCACAGATACGCAGTATTTT.